Each of the 21 T cell receptor beta chains below was sequenced from the same sample in a study of response to subunit inactivated influenza vaccine. TCRdb reprocessed the RT-PCR reads via MiXCR and lists one record per CDR3 protein. The profile shows 300,000 to 350,000 distinct CDR3 sequences, over 20% of them singletons. The sequences come from PBMCs from blood, collected 21 months after vaccination. The receptors come from a man aged 50 to 69 who received an inactivated influenza vaccine.

The chain is built from TRBV5-5 and TRBJ1-5, with a weak D call TRBD1 (6 bases). This CDR3 comprises 14 residues. Trimming left V 2 bases short and J 5 bases short, with 11 bases between. Germline values: CDR1 SGHKS, CDR2 YYEKEE (reference sequence). The CDR3 DNA sequence: TGTGCCAGCAGCTTAACAGGGATAGATCAGCCCCAGCATTTT. It yields the protein CASSLTGIDQPQHF.

This clonotype has just a few counts. This chain connects TRBV4-3 to TRBJ1-4; D unresolved. The CDR3 spans 16 residues. The germline CDR1 and CDR2 sequences are LGHNA and YSLEER. With 0 bases removed from V and 5 bases from J, the gap between germline ends came to 13 bases. The CDR3 loop reads CASSQDRGRRNEKLFF. The CDR3 DNA sequence: TGCGCCAGCAGCCAAGACCGGGGAAGACGAAATGAAAAACTGTTTTTT.

V and J are TRBV28 and TRBJ1-5, with 10 bases lining up with TRBD1. The V segment lost 4 bases and the J segment 6 bases; nucleotides outside the gene matches: 12. Looked up from germline, CDR1 is MDHEN and CDR2 is SYDVKM. The CDR3 spans 17 residues. The chain's CDR3 is CASSSGTGVFTRQPQHF. CDR3 DNA sequence: TGTGCCAGCAGTTCCGGGACAGGGGTGTTCACACGTCAGCCCCAGCATTTT. Filled out from reference TRBV28 and TRBJ1-5, the complete variable domain reads DVKVTQSSRYLVKRTGEKVFLECVQDMDHENMFWYRQDPGLGLRLIYFSYDVKMKEKGDIPEGYSVSREKKERFSLILESASTNQTSMYLCASSSGTGVFTRQPQHFGDGTRLSIL.

At least ten counts were recorded for this clonotype. The chain has TRBV18 and TRBJ1-2, with D hard to call. V shed 4 bases and J shed 4 bases, with 22 bases lying between them. This CDR3 is built from 17 residues. Germline lookup yields CDR1 KGHSH and CDR2 LQKENI. The CDR3 DNA is TGTGCCAGCTCACTGTCATCAGACGGAAACTCTGCCTATGGCTACACCTTC. Translation gives CASSLSSDGNSAYGYTF.

The chain recombines TRBV6-5 with TRBJ1-3, with D perhaps TRBD1 (6 bases). CDR3 length: 14 residues. V was shortened by 4 bases and J by 4 bases, with 11 bases between the two germline ends. CDR1 and CDR2 (germline): MNHEY, SVGAGI. DNA of the CDR3: TGTGCCAGCAGTTGGGTACAGGGAGGAAACACCATATATTTT. Translating it yields CASSWVQGGNTIYF.

This clonotype has a handful of counts. The gene calls are TRBV5-6 and TRBJ2-3; no clear D gene. The V end lost 2 bases, the J end lost 5 bases, and 3 bases lay between the germline ends. Germline CDR1 SGHDT, CDR2 YYEEEE. This CDR3 has 11 amino acids. DNA of the CDR3: TGTGCCAGCAGCTTTCAAGATACGCAGTATTTT. Encoded protein: CASSFQDTQYF.

This clonotype was counted between two and nine times. The rearrangement uses TRBV30 and TRBJ2-7, with no clear D. Between the trimmed V and J ends, which lost 1 base and 5 bases, there was a span of 12 bases. CDR3 length: 13 residues. Looked up from germline, CDR1 is GTSNPN and CDR2 is SVGIG (reference sequence). This CDR3 reads CAWSDTQKDEQYF. In nucleotides, the CDR3 is TGTGCCTGGAGTGATACTCAAAAGGACGAGCAGTACTTC. Full variable domain (outside the CDR3, taken from reference TRBV30 and TRBJ2-7): SQTIHQWPATLVQPVGSPLSLECTVEGTSNPNLYWYRQAAGRGLQLLFYSVGIGQISSEVPQNLSASRPQDRQFILSSKKLLLSDSGFYLCAWSDTQKDEQYFGPGTRLTVT.

CDR3 sequence: CANPQRTGGVSAYSYEQYF. In DNA form, the CDR3 reads TGCGCCAACCCGCAGCGGACAGGGGGCGTCTCGGCCTACTCCTACGAGCAGTACTTC. The chain links TRBV5-1 to TRBJ2-7; 11 bases align to TRBD1. J was trimmed by 0 bases and V by 9 bases; bases with no gene match: 20. The CDR3 consists of 19 residues. Germline values: CDR1 SGHRS, CDR2 YFSETQ.

This clonotype was detected only a few times. The chain joins TRBV11-2 to TRBJ1-6, with 8 bases aligning to TRBD1. The CDR3 extends over 16 amino acids. With 8 bases clipped from V and 9 bases from J, the junction kept 15 bases outside the gene matches. From germline, CDR1 is SGHAT and CDR2 FQNNGV. Here the CDR3 reads CASGNLRQGISSPLHF. CDR3 DNA: TGTGCCAGCGGTAACCTACGACAGGGGATAAGTTCACCCCTCCACTTT.

Only a few counts were recorded for this clonotype. This chain joins TRBV29-1 and TRBJ1-2; no clear D. V dropped 1 base and J dropped 5 bases, with 20 bases sitting between them. The CDR3 runs 16 residues. Per the germline V gene, CDR1 is SQVTM and CDR2 is ANQGSEA. The DNA for the CDR3 is TGCAGCGTTGAAGGCAACAGTGGGGATTTTGGTTATGGCTACACCTTC. The encoded protein is CSVEGNSGDFGYGYTF.

This clonotype was picked up many times. The chain recombines TRBV12-3 or TRBV12-4 with TRBJ1-6; the D gene is possibly TRBD1 (5 bases). The CDR3 has 15 amino acids. Trimming stripped 6 bases from V and 7 bases from J, with 16 bases between. In DNA form, the CDR3 reads TGTGCCAGCAGACCCGCGGCAGGGTGGAATTCACCCCTCCACTTT. Translation gives CASRPAAGWNSPLHF.

The J gene is TRBJ2-5, the V gene TRBV6-2 or TRBV6-3, with 7 bases lining up with TRBD2. CDR1 is MNHEY, CDR2 SVGEGT, per germline. V shed 7 bases, J shed 4 bases, and the junction held 3 bases outside the gene matches. The CDR3 runs 12 residues. The CDR3 reads CASNPGGETQYF. DNA for the CDR3: TGTGCCAGCAATCCGGGGGGAGAGACCCAGTACTTC.

This clonotype was picked up many times. This chain links TRBV30 with TRBJ1-1, with D perhaps matching TRBD1 (5 bases). CDR3 length: 16 amino acids. Trimming stripped 2 bases from V and 1 base from J, with 17 bases between. Looked up from germline, CDR1 is GTSNPN and CDR2 is SVGIG (reference sequence). Here the CDR3 DNA reads TGTGCCTGGAGTCGAGGGCGAGACAGTAGGAACACTGAAGCTTTCTTT. It encodes CAWSRGRDSRNTEAFF.

The DNA for the CDR3 is TGTGCCAGCAGCACATCACCGGGACAAGACCTCTACGAGCAGTACTTC. Protein: CASSTSPGQDLYEQYF. The chain employs TRBV7-2 and TRBJ2-7; tentatively, D is TRBD1 (6 bases). CDR1 and CDR2 from the germline V gene are SGHTA and FQGNSA. The ends were cut back, 5 bases at V and 3 bases at J, with 20 bases in the middle. The CDR3 is 16 amino acids.

The J gene is TRBJ2-3, the V gene TRBV4-3; the match to TRBD1 covers 9 bases. Unmatched junction bases numbered 7, after V lost 2 bases and J lost 4 bases. Germline CDR1 and CDR2: LGHNA and YSLEER. The length of the CDR3 is 16 residues. CDR3 DNA sequence: TGCGCCAGCAGCCAACACAGGGGGCGCTTCCCAGATACGCAGTATTTT. This codes for CASSQHRGRFPDTQYF.

V gene TRBV29-1 combines with J gene TRBJ1-2; 10 nucleotides agree with TRBD1. After removal of 1 base from V and 4 bases from J, the junction contained 6 bases not matched to a gene. CDR1 and CDR2 (germline): SQVTM, ANQGSEA. This CDR3 is 15 amino acids long. The CDR3 spells CSVEGGDRGFYGYTF. The DNA for the CDR3 is TGCAGCGTTGAAGGTGGGGACAGGGGATTCTATGGCTACACCTTC.

This clonotype showed up just a few times. The genes are TRBV4-1 and TRBJ1-3; D is undetermined. This CDR3 comprises 16 residues. In germline, CDR1 is MGHRA, CDR2 YSYEKL. The germline V and J ends were trimmed by 4 bases and 0 bases, with 13 bases remaining between them. The CDR3 nucleotides are TGCGCCAGCAGCCTTACCCTCCCGTCCTCTGGAAACACCATATATTTT. It specifies CASSLTLPSSGNTIYF.

This chain connects TRBV7-2 to TRBJ2-3; TRBD1 matches 8 bases. Germline CDR1 and CDR2: SGHTA and FQGNSA. V gave up 7 bases and J gave up 2 bases; unmatched junction bases: 5. This CDR3 is 14 amino acids long. CDR3: CASKYRGTTDTQYF. The CDR3 DNA sequence: TGTGCCAGCAAATACAGGGGGACCACAGATACGCAGTATTTT. Supplemented by reference TRBV7-2 and TRBJ2-3, the full variable domain reads GAGVSQSPSNKVTEKGKDVELRCDPISGHTALYWYRQSLGQGLEFLIYFQGNSAPDKSGLPSDRFSAERTGGSVSTLTIQRTQQEDSAVYLCASKYRGTTDTQYFGPGTRLTVL.

This clonotype was seen a few times. The chain uses TRBV4-2 and TRBJ2-7; 7 bases are a match to TRBD1. Losses at the gene ends were 1 base for V and 5 bases for J; bases not matched to a gene: 5. The CDR3 has 14 amino acids. Germline V CDR1 and CDR2: LGHNA, YNFKEQ. The CDR3, as DNA: TGTGCCAGCAGCCAAGGAACAGGGGACCACGAGCAGTACTTC. Translated, it gives CASSQGTGDHEQYF.

The chain joins TRBV30 to TRBJ2-7; 9 bases fit TRBD1. V lost 3 bases and J lost 5; bases outside the gene matches: 14. The CDR3 length is 16 residues. CDR1 is GTSNPN and CDR2 is SVGIG in the germline V gene (reference sequence). CDR3 DNA: TGTGCCTGGAGCCCTCCTTCGGGACAGGGTTCCCACGAGCAGTACTTC. It specifies CAWSPPSGQGSHEQYF.

This clonotype came up a few times. The genes are TRBV20-1 and TRBJ2-1; TRBD2 aligns across 8 bases. The CDR3 extends over 15 amino acids. The trim removed 3 bases at V and 4 bases at J, leaving 8 bases unmatched. Germline-derived CDR1 and CDR2 are DFQATT and SNEGSKA (reference sequence). CDR3 amino acids: CSARKPGLVYNEQFF. The CDR3 region has the DNA TGCAGTGCTAGGAAGCCGGGACTAGTTTACAATGAGCAGTTCTTC.